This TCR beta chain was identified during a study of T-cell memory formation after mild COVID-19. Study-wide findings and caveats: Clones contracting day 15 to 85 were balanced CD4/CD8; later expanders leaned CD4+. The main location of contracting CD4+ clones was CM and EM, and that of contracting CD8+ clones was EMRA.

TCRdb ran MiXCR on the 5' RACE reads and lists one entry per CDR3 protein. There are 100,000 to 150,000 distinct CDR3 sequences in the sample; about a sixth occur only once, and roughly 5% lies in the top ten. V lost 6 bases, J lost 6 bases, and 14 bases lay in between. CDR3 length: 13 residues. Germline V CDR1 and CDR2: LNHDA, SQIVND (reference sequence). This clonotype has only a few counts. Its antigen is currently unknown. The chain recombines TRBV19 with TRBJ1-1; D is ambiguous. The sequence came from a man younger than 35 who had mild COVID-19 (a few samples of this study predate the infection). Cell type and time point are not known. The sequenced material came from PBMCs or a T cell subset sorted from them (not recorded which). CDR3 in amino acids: CASRKTDIPEAFF. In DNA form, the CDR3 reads TGTGCCAGTAGAAAGACTGACATCCCTGAAGCTTTCTTT.